What follows are 6 T cell receptor beta chains derived from one specimen sequenced in a study of T cell responses to AZD1222 COVID-19 vaccine. Assay used: immunoSEQ multiplex PCR; TCRdb lists only in-frame clones, some missing. The sample has under 150,000 clones, about 91% seen once. This specimen consisted of peripheral blood, obtained on day 0 of AZD1222 vaccination. Receptors originate from an adult in good health.

This clone showed up just once. V usage is TRBV3-1 (or the pseudogene TRBV3-2) and J usage is TRBJ1-2, with 7 positions matching TRBD1. The germline V gene encodes CDR1 LGHDT and CDR2 YNNKEL (reference sequence). The CDR3 totals 14 residues. Unmatched junction bases numbered 9, after V lost 7 bases and J lost 4 bases. The CDR3 region is CASTTTRQGYGYTF. The CDR3 coding sequence is TGTGCCAGCACCACGACCCGACAGGGCTATGGCTACACCTTC.

DNA of the CDR3: TGTGCCAGCTCACCCCCGGGACAGGGTCTTTCTGGGGCCAACGTCCTGACTTTC. It encodes CASSPPGQGLSGANVLTF. The chain uses TRBV18 and TRBJ2-6; 9 nucleotides agree with TRBD1. Germline values: CDR1 KGHSH, CDR2 LQKENI. V trimming: 3 bases; J trimming: 1 base; junction bases outside the gene matches: 7. The CDR3 length is 18 residues.

The chain is built from TRBV7-9 and TRBJ1-2, with TRBD1 as a possible D gene (5 bases). This CDR3 comprises 14 residues. V lost 2 bases and J lost 6, with 13 bases in between. CDR1 is SEHNR, CDR2 FQNEAQ, per germline (reference sequence). CDR3 DNA: TGTGCCAGCAGCTTAAGTGGAGGGGAGAATGGCTACACCTTC. Its protein is CASSLSGGENGYTF.

The chain carries TRBV7-3 and TRBJ2-2; 7 bases are shared with TRBD1. J was trimmed by 3 bases and V by 5 bases; bases with no gene match: 9. The CDR3 is made up of 16 amino acids. Germline values: CDR1 SGHTA, CDR2 FQGTGA. CDR3 residues: CASSPRQGTYTGELFF. The CDR3 DNA follows: TGTGCCAGCAGCCCCCGACAGGGCACCTACACCGGGGAGCTGTTTTTT.

The rearrangement joins TRBV19 to TRBJ1-6; the D is unclear. The CDR3 is 13 amino acids. Germline CDR1 is LNHDA and CDR2 is SQIVND (reference sequence). Trimming took 3 bases from V and 4 from J, leaving 4 bases between them. The DNA of the CDR3 is TGTGCCAGTAGTATCGGATATAATTCACCCCTCCACTTT. It specifies CASSIGYNSPLHF.

The chain links TRBV6-5 to TRBJ2-3, with D possibly TRBD2 on 7 matching bases. CDR3 size: 16 residues. The germline CDR1 and CDR2 sequences are MNHEY and SVGAGI. Trimming shortened V by 3 bases and J by 3 bases, and 16 bases separated the two germline ends. The CDR3 region is CASSYSGGLTTDTQYF. CDR3 in DNA: TGTGCCAGCAGTTATTCCGGGGGGCTCACTACAGATACGCAGTATTTT.